This T cell receptor beta chain is from a study of breast tumors, draining lymph nodes, adjacent tissues. Breast cancer patients provided tissue from their axillary draining lymph nodes. This clonotype was found many times. What it binds is unknown. TCRdb used MiXCR to reprocess the multiplex PCR reads, holding one entry per CDR3 protein. The sample includes around 300,000 distinct CDR3 sequences, over 30% seen only once; the top ten take approximately 1%. Findings of the study overall: Tumor repertoires ranked between lymph nodes and nontumor tissue in diversity, with V and J gene preferences.

Germline CDR1 DFQATT, CDR2 SNEGSKA (reference sequence). Trimming removed 0 bases at V and 0 bases at J, with 13 bases between. There are 16 residues in the CDR3. The sequence came from a female donor with breast cancer. Some clones in this sample may be carry-over from other donors' samples. Input material: axillary lymph node tissue. The chain uses TRBV20-1 and TRBJ2-3; D gene unclear. The CDR3 loop reads CSARDPPGYSTDTQYF. CDR3 DNA: TGCAGTGCTAGAGATCCGCCAGGCTATAGCACAGATACGCAGTATTTT.